This TCR beta chain came from a study of a mutant IDH1 vaccine in newly diagnosed glioma. Study-level information: Patients got radiotherapy, temozolomide, or both beforehand, and most got both.

As to time point: baseline, week 1 (first vaccination visit). Treatment: pre-vaccination baseline after standard-of-care therapy. The data were produced by immunoSEQ multiplex PCR, yet TCRdb's version contains in-frame clones alone and is incomplete. The data contain 45,000 to 65,000 clones, approximately 80% of them singletons. The CDR3 runs to 15 residues. V lost 7 bases to trimming and J lost 9 bases, with 20 bases between them. Germline CDR1 and CDR2: SGHDT and YYEEEE. The TCR was taken from a young man with glioma. Sequenced here: PBMCs, sampled from a glioma patient treated with radiotherapy, temozolomide or both. The V call is TRBV5-6, the J call TRBJ1-6; TRBD1 might be the D (5 bases). CDR3 sequence reads: CASYNWDRGISPLHF. DNA of the CDR3: TGTGCCAGCTACAATTGGGACCGGGGGATTTCACCCCTCCACTTT.